A single sample gave rise to the 23 T cell receptor beta chains below, sequenced in a study of identical twins. One entry per CDR3 protein results from TCRdb running MiXCR on the 5' RACE reads. The data hold more than 1.5 million distinct CDR3 sequences, with under 35% observed a single time. The sample was cord blood. These receptors came from a newborn girl in good health.

This chain connects TRBV5-1 to TRBJ2-3, with 12 bases that match TRBD2. With 4 bases clipped from V and 4 bases from J, the junction kept 7 bases outside the gene matches. CDR1 is SGHRS, CDR2 YFSETQ, per germline. The CDR3 runs to 16 residues. The CDR3 DNA follows: TGCGCCAGCAGCACGAAACTAGCGGGGGGCGCAGATACGCAGTATTTT. This codes for CASSTKLAGGADTQYF.

This chain joins TRBV27 and TRBJ2-7; D is unclear. The CDR3 runs to 14 residues. CDR1 MNHEY and CDR2 SMNVEV come from the germline V gene (reference sequence). V was clipped by 0 bases and J by 0 bases, with 6 bases between them. CDR3 loop: CASSLSHYSYEQYF. Written as DNA, the CDR3 is TGTGCCAGCAGTTTATCGCACTACTCCTACGAGCAGTACTTC.

This clonotype was counted a few times. V is TRBV5-1 and J is TRBJ2-1; 8 nucleotides line up with TRBD2. The germline gives CDR1 SGHRS, CDR2 YFSETQ. V lost 4 bases and J lost 12; bases outside the gene matches: 12. The CDR3 loop spans 14 amino acids. The CDR3 protein is CASSIKAGDKAQFF. DNA of the CDR3: TGCGCCAGCAGCATTAAAGCGGGAGATAAGGCGCAGTTCTTC.

The genes are TRBV4-1 and TRBJ1-2; 8 bases map to TRBD1. This CDR3 region has 18 residues. CDR1 and CDR2 from the germline V gene are MGHRA and YSYEKL. V gave up 4 bases and J gave up 0 bases; unmatched junction bases: 13. In DNA, the CDR3 is TGCGCCAGCAGCCTCCCCATCCCTGGACAGGGCCCTAACTATGGCTACACCTTC. This gives the protein CASSLPIPGQGPNYGYTF.

The chain recombines TRBV4-1 with TRBJ2-3, with 11 bases aligning to TRBD2. The CDR3 sequence is 18 residues long. Germline CDR1 reads MGHRA; CDR2 reads YSYEKL. The trim removed 4 bases at V and 4 bases at J, leaving 13 bases unmatched. CDR3 protein: CASSPAPPSGRMADTQYF. CDR3 nucleotide sequence: TGCGCCAGCAGCCCCGCCCCTCCTAGCGGGAGGATGGCAGATACGCAGTATTTT.

The gene calls are TRBV20-1 and TRBJ2-5; 7 bases are a match to TRBD2. This CDR3 region has 13 residues. V was pared by 1 base and J by 11 bases, with 10 bases of the junction left unmatched. Germline CDR1 and CDR2: DFQATT and SNEGSKA (reference sequence). The CDR3 loop is CSARGTRYNEQYF. The CDR3 DNA is TGCAGTGCTAGAGGGACTAGGTACAATGAGCAGTACTTC.

The gene calls are TRBV6-6 and TRBJ2-3; TRBD1 matches 8 bases. From germline, CDR1 is MNHNY and CDR2 SVGAGI (reference sequence). The CDR3 runs 15 residues. V was pared by 7 bases and J by 6 bases, with 12 bases of the junction left unmatched. The CDR3 is CASKIFGQGSDTQYF. Here the CDR3 DNA reads TGTGCCAGCAAGATATTCGGACAGGGATCCGATACGCAGTATTTT.

As to this clonotype: One end of the junction is discordant with germline, which a read error may explain. The CDR3 DNA sequence: TGTGCCAGCATCTTAGCATGGCAATATACGCAGTATTTT. This codes for CASILAWQYTQYF. V is TRBV11-2 and J is TRBJ2-3; D remains unclear. Germline CDR1 is SGHAT and CDR2 is FQNNGV. The CDR3 totals 13 residues.

This clonotype was detected ten times or more. J is TRBJ2-7 and V is TRBV2; D is undetermined. The ends were cut back, 6 bases at V and 0 bases at J, with 6 bases in the middle. The CDR3 covers 12 residues. CDR1 and CDR2 from the germline V gene are SNHLY and FYNNEI. For the CDR3, the DNA is TGTGCCAGCAGGGCAGCCTCCTACGAGCAGTACTTC. This encodes CASRAASYEQYF. Variable domain in full (rest from reference TRBV2 and TRBJ2-7): EPEVTQTPSHQVTQMGQEVILRCVPISNHLYFYWYRQILGQKVEFLVSFYNNEISEKSEIFDDQFSVERPDGSNFTLKIRSTKLEDSAMYFCASRAASYEQYFGPGTRLTVT.

V is TRBV20-1 and J is TRBJ2-1, with 10 bases fitting TRBD2. Per germline, CDR1 DFQATT and CDR2 SNEGSKA (reference sequence). The V segment lost 8 bases and the J segment 5 bases; nucleotides outside the gene matches: 12. The CDR3 has 15 amino acids. The CDR3 spells CSRYALAGVNNEQFF. The CDR3 coding sequence is TGCAGTCGCTACGCCCTAGCGGGAGTAAACAATGAGCAGTTCTTC.

This chain uses TRBV18 with TRBJ2-6; D is unclear. The CDR3 is 14 residues long. V gave up 8 bases and J gave up 0 bases, with 8 bases separating them. Germline CDR1 and CDR2: KGHSH and LQKENI. CDR3 residues: CASPLISGANVLTF. The CDR3 DNA reads TGTGCCAGCCCGCTCATCTCTGGGGCCAACGTCCTGACTTTC.

The chain links TRBV20-1 to TRBJ1-4; a possible D gene is TRBD1 (5 bases). V lost 1 base to trimming and J lost 4 bases, with 13 bases between them. The CDR3 has 15 amino acids. The germline gives CDR1 DFQATT, CDR2 SNEGSKA (reference sequence). Here the CDR3 DNA reads TGCAGTGCTAGAGCCCTGGGACGACTTAATGAAAAACTGTTTTTT. It is translated as CSARALGRLNEKLFF.

The chain carries TRBV7-8 and TRBJ2-1, with a weak D call TRBD1 (9 bases). The CDR3 has 18 residues. V lost 5 bases, J lost 3 bases, and 23 bases lay in between. Germline V gene lookup returns CDR1 SGHVS and CDR2 FQNEAQ. CDR3 in DNA: TGTGCCAGCAGCCTGGACAGGGGAGGACTAGCAGGCTACAATGAGCAGTTCTTC. It specifies CASSLDRGGLAGYNEQFF.

This sequence joins TRBV10-2 and TRBJ1-5; 7 bases match TRBD1. Germline V CDR1 and CDR2: WSHSY, SAAADI. J lost 7 bases, V lost 8 bases, and 14 bases had no gene match. The CDR3 is 15 amino acids. In nucleotides, the CDR3 is TGCGCCAGCTGGCCCATGACAGGACAGGACCAGCCCCAGCATTTT. Its protein is CASWPMTGQDQPQHF.

This clonotype was observed a handful of times. This rearrangement joins TRBV20-1 to TRBJ2-7, with D possibly TRBD2 on 6 matching bases. Germline V gene sequence: CDR1 DFQATT, CDR2 SNEGSKA (reference sequence). Trimming removed 4 bases at V and 2 bases at J, with 12 bases between. There are 13 residues in the CDR3. CDR3 sequence: CSAIQRVAYEQYF. The CDR3 DNA is TGCAGTGCTATCCAGCGGGTGGCCTACGAGCAGTACTTC.

Only a few counts were recorded for this clonotype. The chain uses TRBV28 and TRBJ1-2, with a weak D call TRBD1 (5 bases). CDR3 length: 14 amino acids. V was clipped by 2 bases and J by 6 bases, with 13 bases between them. Germline values: CDR1 MDHEN, CDR2 SYDVKM. DNA for the CDR3: TGTGCCAGCAGTTTAGTTGTACAGGCTGATGGCTACACCTTC. This gives the protein CASSLVVQADGYTF.

This clonotype was picked up a small number of times. The chain recombines TRBV20-1 with TRBJ2-7, with 7 positions matching TRBD2. The V and J ends lost 2 bases and 2 bases, in that order; junction bases with no gene match: 3. The CDR3 is 13 amino acids. The V gene's germline CDR1 is DFQATT and CDR2 SNEGSKA (reference sequence). CDR3 bases: TGCAGTGCTAGAAGCGGGAACCCCTACGAGCAGTACTTC. Protein: CSARSGNPYEQYF.

The V call is TRBV20-1, the J call TRBJ2-5, with 8 bases matching TRBD2. Germline CDR1 is DFQATT and CDR2 is SNEGSKA (reference sequence). The CDR3 has 15 amino acids. The ends lost 4 bases at V and 11 bases at J; junction bases unmatched: 18. The CDR3 sequence is CSAKLPSGWDNEQYF. CDR3 coding DNA: TGCAGTGCTAAACTGCCTAGCGGGTGGGACAATGAGCAGTACTTC.

The J gene is TRBJ1-5, the V gene TRBV7-2, with unresolved D. Trimming pared 0 bases from V and 4 bases from J, leaving 10 bases between. The CDR3 is 15 amino acids. Germline CDR1 is SGHTA and CDR2 is FQGNSA. The CDR3 bases are TGTGCCAGCAGCTTAGCGAGGATCGGTAATCAGCCCCAGCATTTT. Its protein product is CASSLARIGNQPQHF. Combining the CDR3 with reference TRBV7-2 and TRBJ1-5 gives the whole variable domain GAGVSQSPSNKVTEKGKDVELRCDPISGHTALYWYRQSLGQGLEFLIYFQGNSAPDKSGLPSDRFSAERTGGSVSTLTIQRTQQEDSAVYLCASSLARIGNQPQHFGDGTRLSIL.

In this sample, this clonotype turned up a few times. This chain joins TRBV6-1 and TRBJ2-1; D is unresolved. This CDR3 is 16 amino acids long. Trimming stripped 0 bases from V and 0 bases from J, with 9 bases between. Germline V gene data show CDR1 as MNHNS and CDR2 as SASEGT. The CDR3 bases are TGTGCCAGCAGTGAAGCGTGGGGAAGCTCCTACAATGAGCAGTTCTTC. It translates to CASSEAWGSSYNEQFF.

This clonotype occurred once. V is TRBV4-2 and J is TRBJ2-7; a weak D match, TRBD2 (5 bases). This CDR3 has 15 amino acids. V was pared by 0 bases and J by 4 bases, with 13 bases between. Germline-derived CDR1 and CDR2 are LGHNA and YNFKEQ. CDR3 sequence: CASSQELTGRYEQYF. The CDR3 bases are TGTGCCAGCAGCCAAGAACTAACGGGAAGGTACGAGCAGTACTTC.

This chain uses TRBV2 with TRBJ2-3, with 7 bases that match TRBD2. The trim removed 5 bases at V and 3 bases at J, leaving 14 bases unmatched. This CDR3 spans 17 amino acids. Germline CDR1 is SNHLY and CDR2 is FYNNEI. This chain's CDR3 is CASSPLAAYRSTDTQYF. DNA for the CDR3: TGTGCCAGCAGTCCGCTAGCGGCGTATCGGTCAACAGATACGCAGTATTTT.

This chain links TRBV7-8 with TRBJ1-1; tentative D call: TRBD1 (5 bases). The CDR3 contains 14 residues. The germline V gene encodes CDR1 SGHVS and CDR2 FQNEAQ. Trimming pared 0 bases from V and 12 bases from J, leaving 17 bases between. The chain's CDR3 is CASSLAYLQDGTFF. The CDR3 nucleotides are TGTGCCAGCAGCTTAGCGTATTTACAGGATGGAACTTTCTTT.